These 17 T cell receptor beta chains originate from one sample sequenced in a study of cytomegalovirus exposure and HLA in healthy donors. With 60 Vbeta and 13 Jbeta primers, the PCR was carried out. Here immunoSEQ multiplex PCR was the method, and the copy in TCRdb shows in-frame clones only, minus some. Among about 200,000 clones listed, approximately 78% were seen once. The sequenced sample was PBMCs. The source of these receptors is a man aged 30 to 39 in good health and CMV-seronegative.

The chain employs TRBV10-3 and TRBJ2-1; D perhaps matches TRBD1 (5 bases). Germline V gives CDR1 ENHRY, CDR2 SYGVKD. This CDR3 spans 16 amino acids. Between the trimmed V and J ends, which lost 3 bases and 8 bases, there was a span of 20 bases. This chain's CDR3 is CAISDQGKSGTYEQFF. CDR3 DNA: TGTGCCATCAGTGACCAGGGAAAGTCGGGTACCTATGAGCAGTTCTTC.

The gene calls are TRBV6-5 and TRBJ1-2, with 9 bases fitting TRBD1. Per the germline V gene, CDR1 is MNHEY and CDR2 is SVGAGI. Trimming removed 5 bases from V and 5 bases from J; junction bases left unmatched: 3. CDR3 size: 13 residues. The CDR3 loop reads CASSRDRVYGYTF. The CDR3 DNA reads as TGTGCCAGCAGTCGGGACAGGGTATATGGCTACACCTTC.

V gene TRBV2 combines with J gene TRBJ1-3; perhaps TRBD1 as D (6 bases). V was shortened by 4 bases and J by 4 bases, with 17 bases between the two germline ends. There are 16 residues in the CDR3. Germline V gene sequence: CDR1 SNHLY, CDR2 FYNNEI. The CDR3 bases are TGTGCCAGCAGTGTCCCTGGGGGCGGTTCGGGAAACACCATATATTTT. It encodes CASSVPGGGSGNTIYF.

The chain joins TRBV15 to TRBJ2-1; the match to TRBD1 covers 8 bases. Germline lookup yields CDR1 LNHNV and CDR2 YYDKDF (reference sequence). After removal of 4 bases from V and 10 bases from J, the junction contained 9 bases not matched to a gene. The CDR3 covers 14 residues. DNA for the CDR3: TGTGCCACCAGCACGGGACAGGACCTCTGGGAGCAGTTCTTC. Amino acids: CATSTGQDLWEQFF.

The DNA for the CDR3 is TGTGCCAGCAGCCAATCGGGGTACACCGGGGAGCTGTTTTTT. It translates to CASSQSGYTGELFF. V and J are TRBV14 and TRBJ2-2; maybe TRBD2 (5 bases). Germline CDR1 SGHDN, CDR2 FVKESK. This CDR3 is 14 amino acids long. With 2 bases removed from V and 3 bases from J, the gap between germline ends came to 7 bases.

The V call is TRBV19, the J call TRBJ1-2; perhaps TRBD1 as D (6 bases). Germline V CDR1 and CDR2: LNHDA, SQIVND (reference sequence). CDR3 length: 12 amino acids. The V and J ends lost 5 bases and 7 bases respectively, with 11 bases between them. Written as DNA, the CDR3 is TGTGCCAGTAGTTCCAGGACAGTTGGCTACACCTTC. Amino acids: CASSSRTVGYTF.

The gene calls are TRBV5-4 and TRBJ2-1; the D gene is possibly TRBD2 (7 bases). Germline lookup yields CDR1 SGHNT and CDR2 YYREEE (reference sequence). Between the trimmed V and J ends, which lost 4 bases and 9 bases, there was a span of 17 bases. CDR3 size: 14 residues. CDR3 sequence reads: CASSGDGGRGEQFF. The CDR3 nucleotides are TGTGCCAGCAGCGGTGACGGGGGGCGGGGTGAGCAGTTCTTC.

The chain has TRBV7-3 and TRBJ2-7; the D gene is possibly TRBD1 (5 bases). Germline V gives CDR1 SGHTA, CDR2 FQGTGA. V was clipped by 5 bases and J by 3 bases, with 17 bases between them. This CDR3 is 15 amino acids long. CDR3 residues: CASSVPGHLNYEQYF. CDR3 nucleotides: TGTGCCAGCAGCGTTCCCGGACACTTAAACTACGAGCAGTACTTC.

This clone was detected only once. The V and J genes are TRBV7-6 and TRBJ2-1; tentative D call: TRBD2 (5 bases). V lost 4 bases to trimming and J lost 4 bases, with 14 bases between them. This CDR3 has 15 amino acids. Germline V gene sequence: CDR1 SGHVS, CDR2 FNYEAQ. The CDR3 protein is CASSSPDYPYNEQFF. In nucleotides, the CDR3 is TGTGCCAGCAGCTCCCCCGACTACCCATACAATGAGCAGTTCTTC.

This clone has only one observation. This chain joins TRBV28 and TRBJ2-7; TRBD1 agrees at 9 bases. CDR1 and CDR2 from the germline V gene are MDHEN and SYDVKM. The CDR3 length is 15 residues. V lost 4 bases and J lost 3; bases outside the gene matches: 7. For the CDR3, the DNA is TGTGCCAGCAGTTCCTCGGACAGGGGAATCTACGAGCAGTACTTC. Protein product: CASSSSDRGIYEQYF.

This chain joins TRBV4-1 and TRBJ1-4; D call uncertain. Per germline, CDR1 MGHRA and CDR2 YSYEKL. The CDR3 totals 16 residues. V was shortened by 0 bases and J by 3 bases, with 11 bases between the two germline ends. The CDR3 region is CASSQDSGAANEKLFF. The DNA of the CDR3 is TGCGCCAGCAGCCAAGATTCGGGTGCAGCTAATGAAAAACTGTTTTTT.

This clone has just a few counts. The V gene is TRBV5-6, the J gene TRBJ2-7; TRBD1 agrees at 7 bases. J gave up 3 bases and V 4 bases, and 10 bases lay outside the gene matches. There are 15 residues in the CDR3. Germline loops: CDR1 SGHDT, CDR2 YYEEEE. CDR3 DNA sequence: TGTGCCAGCAGCAGCAGGGGGTTGTTGATCTACGAGCAGTACTTC. Encoded protein: CASSSRGLLIYEQYF.

J is TRBJ1-2 and V is TRBV27; D possibly corresponds to TRBD1 (5 bases). Germline assignment: CDR1 MNHEY and CDR2 SMNVEV (reference sequence). The CDR3 runs 12 residues. With 7 bases removed from V and 12 bases from J, the gap between germline ends came to 18 bases. CDR3: CASNGAGLGDTF. The CDR3 DNA reads TGTGCCAGCAATGGGGCCGGGCTAGGGGACACCTTC.

The chain couples TRBV9 to TRBJ2-4; 7 bases are a match to TRBD1. CDR1 is SGDLS and CDR2 is YYNGEE in the germline V gene. CDR3 length equals 16 residues. V trimming: 4 bases; J trimming: 5 bases; junction bases outside the gene matches: 12. The CDR3 is CASSPRANRGENIQYF. The CDR3 DNA follows: TGTGCCAGCAGCCCCCGGGCTAACAGGGGCGAAAACATTCAGTACTTC.

The chain recombines TRBV29-1 with TRBJ1-2; tentative D call: TRBD1 (5 bases). V dropped 4 bases and J dropped 5 bases, with 11 bases sitting between them. The CDR3 has 12 amino acids. Germline assignment: CDR1 SQVTM and CDR2 ANQGSEA. CDR3 sequence (DNA): TGCAGCGTTGGTGACAGCCCGTATGGCTACACCTTC. Amino acids: CSVGDSPYGYTF.

This rearrangement joins TRBV29-1 to TRBJ2-3; tentative D call: TRBD2 (7 bases). Trimming left V 0 bases short and J 5 bases short, with 33 bases between. Germline lookup yields CDR1 SQVTM and CDR2 ANQGSEA. The CDR3 runs 21 residues. CDR3 DNA sequence: TGCAGCGTTGAAGACCCTCTCTCGGGTCTCGGGGGGCTAGATGGAAGAGATACGCAGTATTTT. Translated, it gives CSVEDPLSGLGGLDGRDTQYF.

The V and J genes are TRBV10-3 and TRBJ2-1; 8 nucleotides agree with TRBD2. V shed 7 bases and J 7 bases; nucleotides not matched to a gene: 3. From germline, CDR1 is ENHRY and CDR2 SYGVKD. The CDR3 has 12 residues. CDR3 nucleotide sequence: TGTGCCATCAAGGGACTAGATAATGAGCAGTTCTTC. Its protein is CAIKGLDNEQFF.